One sample yielded the 25 T cell receptor beta chains listed below, sequenced in a study of blood T cells in healthy people across ages. A sample-barcoded 5' primer and a J-beta primer mix were used in a second PCR of roughly 6 to 11 cycles. In TCRdb, the 5' RACE reads were re-called with MiXCR into one record per CDR3 protein. The sample records 1.5 million to 2 million distinct CDR3 sequences, 28% being singletons. Material: blood. The source is a woman aged 25 to 39 in good health.

The rearrangement joins TRBV5-1 to TRBJ2-3; D uncertain. Germline CDR1 and CDR2: SGHRS and YFSETQ. V dropped 4 bases and J dropped 3 bases, with 15 bases sitting between them. CDR3 length: 15 amino acids. CDR3 in amino acids: CASSPLAAPTDTQYF. The CDR3, as DNA: TGCGCCAGCAGCCCATTAGCCGCCCCGACAGATACGCAGTATTTT.

Remarks on this clonotype: With only one base between it and a far larger clone, this is likely a read error. The chain is built from TRBV9 and TRBJ2-7, with 8 bases that match TRBD1. The germline V gene has CDR1 SGDLS and CDR2 YYNGEE. The CDR3 spans 11 residues. V lost 10 bases to trimming and J lost 3 bases; unmatched junction nucleotides: 3. The CDR3 DNA reads TGTGCCTGCGGACAGGGCTACGAGCAGTACTTC. It translates to CACGQGYEQYF.

Ten or more counts support this clonotype. The chain uses TRBV5-1 and TRBJ2-5; D gene ambiguous. The DNA matches TRBJ2-7 better at its end, which makes the J call doubtful. The germline V gene encodes CDR1 SGHRS and CDR2 YFSETQ. The CDR3 totals 12 residues. The CDR3 bases are TGCGCCAGCAGCCTGAACGGTGACGAGCAGTACTTC. Its translation: CASSLNGDEQYF.

The chain carries TRBV6-5 and TRBJ2-3; 7 bases match TRBD2. The CDR3 is made up of 14 amino acids. The germline V gene has CDR1 MNHEY and CDR2 SVGAGI. J gave up 5 bases and V 3 bases, and 5 bases lay outside the gene matches. This CDR3 reads CASSYRAGIDTQYF. CDR3 DNA: TGTGCCAGCAGTTATCGAGCGGGGATAGATACGCAGTATTTT.

The rearrangement links TRBV7-9 to TRBJ2-3, with D tentatively TRBD2 (5 bases). CDR1 and CDR2 from the germline V gene are SEHNR and FQNEAQ (reference sequence). The V end lost 3 bases, the J end lost 0 bases, and 19 bases lay between the germline ends. This CDR3 comprises 18 residues. CDR3 nucleotide sequence: TGTGCCAGCAGCTTGGGATGGGAGTCTCCGCTTAGCACAGATACGCAGTATTTT. Translation gives CASSLGWESPLSTDTQYF. Drawing the rest from reference TRBV7-9 and TRBJ2-3, the complete variable domain is DTGVSQNPRHKITKRGQNVTFRCDPISEHNRLYWYRQTLGQGPEFLTYFQNEAQLEKSRLLSDRFSAERPKGSFSTLEIQRTEQGDSAMYLCASSLGWESPLSTDTQYFGPGTRLTVL.

Only a few counts were recorded for this clonotype. J is TRBJ2-2 and V is TRBV3-1; TRBD1 matches 8 bases. Per germline, CDR1 LGHDT and CDR2 YNNKEL (reference sequence). Trimming took 5 bases from V and 5 from J; bases not matched to a gene: 4. The CDR3 extends over 14 amino acids. CDR3 sequence (DNA): TGTGCCAGCAGCGCAGGGGGCAAAACCGGGGAGCTGTTTTTT. It encodes CASSAGGKTGELFF.

This clonotype was observed at least ten times. This chain links TRBV7-2 with TRBJ2-3, with D unclear. Trimming left V 1 base short and J 1 base short, with 6 bases between. CDR1 is SGHTA, CDR2 FQGNSA, per germline. The CDR3 covers 14 residues. CDR3 in amino acids: CASSLDPRTDTQYF. The CDR3 nucleotides are TGTGCCAGCAGCTTAGACCCTCGCACAGATACGCAGTATTTT.

The rearrangement links TRBV24-1 to TRBJ1-2; 9 bases map to TRBD1. The CDR3 sequence is 13 residues long. V was pared by 5 bases and J by 8 bases, with 5 bases of the junction left unmatched. Germline loops: CDR1 KGHDR, CDR2 SFDVKD. The chain's CDR3 is CATSAGTGKGYTF. The CDR3 coding sequence is TGTGCCACCAGTGCTGGGACAGGGAAGGGCTACACCTTC.

In its sample, this clonotype was seen once. It may be a read error: a sequence one base away is much more abundant. The chain links TRBV12-3 or TRBV12-4 to TRBJ2-4, with D tentatively TRBD1 (6 bases). The J call is uncertain, as TRBJ2-7 better fits the DNA end. The CDR3 loop spans 14 amino acids. In DNA, the CDR3 is TGTGCCAGCAGTTTGCTTGAGGGGGAGCACGAGCAGTACTTC. Protein product: CASSLLEGEHEQYF.

This clonotype was seen at least ten times. The chain combines TRBV7-2 with TRBJ2-1, with D unresolved. Germline V CDR1 and CDR2: SGHTA, FQGNSA. This CDR3 contains 13 residues. V shed 1 base and J shed 10 bases, with 11 bases lying between them. CDR3 in DNA: TGTGCCAGCAGCTTAGGAGGACGGGTCGAGCAGTTCTTC. It is translated as CASSLGGRVEQFF.

This clonotype has a handful of counts. The V gene is TRBV27, the J gene TRBJ2-7; D is unclear. Trimming left V 6 bases short and J 0 bases short, with 9 bases between. The CDR3 spans 13 residues. The germline gives CDR1 MNHEY, CDR2 SMNVEV (reference sequence). The CDR3 nucleotides read TGTGCCAGCAGGGAATCTATCTCCTACGAGCAGTACTTC. Its protein product is CASRESISYEQYF.

The rearrangement joins TRBV7-9 to TRBJ2-2, with D uncertain. The germline V gene encodes CDR1 SEHNR and CDR2 FQNEAQ (reference sequence). This CDR3 comprises 14 residues. The V end was cut by 1 base, the J end by 5 bases, with 8 bases between. The CDR3 coding sequence is TGTGCCAGCAGCTTAGTTTTGGAAACCGGGGAGCTGTTTTTT. Protein product: CASSLVLETGELFF.

This clonotype was found a few times. The V call is TRBV29-1, the J call TRBJ2-3, with TRBD2 as a possible D gene (6 bases). CDR1 is SQVTM, CDR2 ANQGSEA, per germline. With 8 bases removed from V and 1 base from J, the gap between germline ends came to 16 bases. The CDR3 has 14 residues. The CDR3 loop is CSFKEGTGTDTQYF. CDR3 bases: TGCAGCTTCAAAGAGGGGACTGGCACAGATACGCAGTATTTT.

This clonotype showed up just a few times. V is TRBV3-1 and J is TRBJ1-6; D is possibly TRBD1 (6 bases). Trimming took off 4 bases at V and 7 bases at J, with 17 bases between the two ends. The germline CDR1 and CDR2 sequences are LGHDT and YNNKEL (reference sequence). This CDR3 region has 16 residues. CDR3 loop: CASSPRGTGRNSPLHF. CDR3 nucleotides: TGTGCCAGCAGCCCCAGGGGAACAGGGAGGAATTCACCCCTCCACTTT.

With respect to this clonotype: Being one base from a much bigger clone, this may be a read error. The genes are TRBV6-5 and TRBJ1-5; 12 bases match TRBD1. Germline V gene data show CDR1 as MNHEY and CDR2 as SVGAGI. The CDR3 extends over 16 amino acids. J lost 9 bases, V lost 6 bases, and 12 bases had no gene match. The CDR3: CASSQGQGAQIRPQHF. DNA of the CDR3: TGTGCCAGCAGCCAGGGACAGGGGGCGCAGATTAGGCCCCAGCATTTT.

This clonotype occurred many times. V and J are TRBV20-1 and TRBJ2-7, with D possibly TRBD1 on 5 matching bases. The CDR3 is made up of 14 amino acids. Germline V CDR1 and CDR2: DFQATT, SNEGSKA (reference sequence). The CDR3 loop reads CSTQGAARRDEQYF. The CDR3 DNA is TGCAGCACCCAAGGGGCGGCGCGCCGTGACGAGCAGTACTTC.

This rearrangement joins TRBV12-3 or TRBV12-4 to TRBJ2-1, with 10 bases matching TRBD2. V dropped 2 bases and J dropped 12; count of bases not matched to a gene: 10. The CDR3 length is 15 residues. The CDR3 loop is CASSLSAGGIYGQFF. CDR3 nucleotides: TGTGCCAGCAGTTTATCAGCGGGGGGGATCTATGGGCAGTTCTTC.

This clonotype has at least ten counts. CDR3 DNA: TGTGCCAGCCGGACTAGCGGGAGTGAGACCCAGTACTTC. Translating gives CASRTSGSETQYF. The rearrangement joins TRBV27 to TRBJ2-5, with 13 positions matching TRBD2. This CDR3 spans 13 amino acids. The germline gives CDR1 MNHEY, CDR2 SMNVEV (reference sequence). Trimming cost V 8 bases and J 5 bases; bases outside gene matches: 2.

This clonotype showed up many times. This CDR3 is CASTRDSAANEQFF. CDR3 DNA: TGTGCCAGCACCCGAGACAGTGCGGCGAATGAGCAGTTCTTC. The rearrangement uses TRBV7-9 and TRBJ2-1; D may be TRBD1 (5 bases). Trimming shortened V by 7 bases and J by 7 bases, and 17 bases separated the two germline ends. From germline, CDR1 is SEHNR and CDR2 FQNEAQ (reference sequence). The CDR3 is 14 amino acids.

This clonotype was seen only a few times. Sequence at one end of the junction differs from germline and may be a read error. This chain uses TRBV5-1 with TRBJ2-5, with TRBD1 matching over 8 bases. The CDR3 is made up of 14 amino acids. Per germline, CDR1 SGHRS and CDR2 YFSETQ. In DNA, the CDR3 is TGCACCAGCAGTCATGGACAGGGAGGCGAGACCCAGTACTTC. Translating it yields CTSSHGQGGETQYF.

The CDR3 region has the DNA TGTGCCAGCAGGGTGAGCGGGGGGAGAACCTACAATGAGCAGTTCTTC. Translation gives CASRVSGGRTYNEQFF. The V call is TRBV6-1, the J call TRBJ2-1, with 9 bases fitting TRBD2. J was trimmed by 2 bases and V by 6 bases; bases with no gene match: 8. The CDR3 length is 16 residues. From germline, CDR1 is MNHNS and CDR2 SASEGT.

The chain links TRBV2 to TRBJ1-5, with 9 bases that match TRBD1. Germline CDR1 reads SNHLY; CDR2 reads FYNNEI. This CDR3 has 14 residues. Germline trimming cut 5 bases from V and 6 bases from J; bases unmatched to any gene: 5. The CDR3 nucleotides are TGTGCCAGCAGTAATGACAGGGGGACTCAGCCCCAGCATTTT. Its protein is CASSNDRGTQPQHF.

V and J are TRBV25-1 and TRBJ1-2; D is uncertain. The germline V gene has CDR1 MGHDK and CDR2 SYGVNS. The CDR3 runs to 14 residues. V was shortened by 3 bases and J by 4 bases, with 12 bases between the two germline ends. The CDR3 reads CASSDDRTPYGYTF. Here the CDR3 DNA reads TGTGCCAGCAGTGACGACCGGACTCCCTATGGCTACACCTTC.

Points on this clonotype: Just one base apart from a much larger clone, this may be a read error. V is TRBV10-2 and J is TRBJ2-5, with D unclear. Germline V gives CDR1 WSHSY, CDR2 SAAADI. The ends were cut back, 4 bases at V and 6 bases at J, with 18 bases in the middle. CDR3 length equals 15 residues. This CDR3 is CASSGSISREKTQYF. The CDR3 coding sequence is TGCGCCAGCAGTGGGTCGATATCAAGGGAAAAGACCCAGTACTTC.

The CDR3 reads CASSYSIGRTYNEQFF. CDR3 bases: TGTGCCAGCAGTTACTCTATCGGGAGGACCTACAATGAGCAGTTCTTC. The chain recombines TRBV6-5 with TRBJ2-1, with 7 bases that match TRBD2. This CDR3 region has 16 residues. CDR1 is MNHEY and CDR2 is SVGAGI in the germline V gene. The V segment lost 0 bases and the J segment 2 bases; nucleotides outside the gene matches: 4.